The following is a T cell receptor (beta chain) sequence with its context. Its specific antigen is unknown. Base qualities are not recorded, but no much larger clone differs from it by a single base. TCRbeta CDR3 regions were amplified from genomic DNA using the immunoSEQ Assay, a bias-controlled multiplex PCR. From the authors' description of their analysis: Nucleated cell counts per sample were estimated from amplification of reference gene primers within the assay. To quantify the absolute abundance of each unique TCRbeta CDR3 rearrangement, sequence reads were collapsed and filtered. For each sample, productive Simpson clonality was calculated by taking the square root of Simpson's diversity index across productive rearrangements. TCRdb took over this immuneACCESS table, retaining in-frame rearrangements with V and J assigned. Such tables are incomplete; in checked studies, under half of the missing clones stem from an unresolved V gene, and the remainder is unexplained. V and J calls and clone size are those listed in that table; D and trimming were worked out from the DNA. The sample yields about 150,000 clones; 85% were counted once. Together, the top ten hold about 3.1% of the sample.

The collaborating institutions used their own protocols to collect whole blood in K2EDTA tubes. For TCRbeta analysis, collaborator samples were shipped as frozen whole blood, as isolated PBMCs, or as DNA extracted from either sample type. This entry comes from a study of blood T cell repertoires in COVID-19 (dated by TCRdb to between 2020 and 2021). Study-level background: Collaborator samples came from the United States, Italy and Spain and covered acute and convalescent phases of COVID-19. Nearly every sample came with metadata listing a de-identified subject ID, COVID-19 status, age in years and sex. Subjects who had been exposed to COVID-19, were actively infected with it, or had recovered from it provided the deeply sampled blood TCRbeta repertoires that made up the dataset. Samples were obtained from the ongoing ImmuneRACE study (first 160 participants) and from some 1,300 subjects provided by 6 global collaborators. Where available, HLA class I and class II types were taken from metadata supplied by the sample provider and were not determined by assay-based typing. The prospective study material was composed of cDNA or gDNA derived from T cells, B-cell-depleted T cells, or PBMCs. The repertoires were released in a freely available public database intended as a resource for research on the immune response to SARS-CoV-2.

Findings and caveats that apply to the study as a whole: Clinical and demographic metadata were provided uncurated, with the amount varying by source and participant.

The source of this sequence is a woman aged 35 to 49 with active or convalescent COVID-19. The sequencing sample was made of peripheral blood.

The sequence in DNA is TGTGCCTGGGAGAGACAGCGCTACTCTGGAAACACCATATATTTT. Translated, this gives CAWERQRYSGNTIYF. In this chain, TRBV30 is recombined with TRBJ1-3; 5 matching bases give a weak D call of TRBD1. For CDR1 and CDR2, the germline V gene (reference sequence) lists GTSNPN and SVGIG. Cut back by 5 bases and 0 bases, the V and J ends lie 14 bases apart. The CDR3 measures 15 amino acids from cysteine to phenylalanine. The only DNA kept is the CDR3, 45 bases in frame from the first base.